Here is one TCR beta chain with its context. This clone came up a few times. Its antigen target is currently unknown. No base qualities exist here, and no much larger clone lies one base off it. The cohort consisted of fewer than 700 healthy bone marrow donors. All cohort members were sampled while nominally healthy, although unrecorded immune exposures were likely present. The donor tested CMV seronegative, placing the donor among the approximately 360 seronegative members of the cohort. A peripheral blood sample was provided by each donor, and peripheral blood mononuclear cells were used for TCR beta sequencing. The Qiagen DNeasy Blood Extraction Kit was used to extract genomic DNA from the blood cell samples. The data were obtained in a study of cytomegalovirus exposure and HLA in healthy donors (dated by TCRdb to the late 2010s). About the full investigation: An earlier analysis of approximately 590 of the donors reported 250 to 350 Gb of sequence data and approximately 110 million unique TCR beta sequences from about 200 million T cells. An early release covering roughly 580 HLA-typed donors comprised 250 to 350 gigabases of sequencing data and some 79 million unique TCR sequences. The genetic ancestry cluster associated with self-reported Caucasian donors included 81% of the approximately 400 genotyped donors. The study was designed to test whether signatures of past pathogen exposure could be identified by cataloging public T cell receptors. Using immunosequencing, the study profiled T cell repertoires from 666 subjects and related those repertoires to cytomegalovirus serostatus. Along with the approximately 700-subject first cohort, a separate validation cohort of over a hundred different subjects was used. To predict cytomegalovirus infection status, the study brought together high-throughput TCR immunosequencing, statistical association of individual TCRs with disease status, and machine learning. To study patterns of TCR occurrence, a later analysis re-analyzed previously published TCR beta repertoires from just over 650 donors and added high-resolution HLA genotyping. Rather than drawing on any new phenotypic data, the later analysis identified candidate immune exposures from TCR beta sequences and the way those sequences occurred across donors. An earlier analysis of 500 to 650 of the donors applied high-throughput TCR beta sequencing to assess whether each TCR beta V gene segment acted as functional or pseudogenic. Donor age, sex, ethnicity and CMV serostatus were compiled together with the repertoire data. In a later genetic analysis, genome-wide SNP genotypes for about three fifths of the 666 donors were used, and that subset was treated as a discovery cohort. Every discovery cohort repertoire had been produced on one sequencing platform. HLA typing included class I and class II loci at four-digit resolution. Typing coverage varied by locus: about 620-630 donors for A, B, C, DRB1 and DQB1; some 520 for DQA1; 600 to 610 for DPA1; around 450 for DPB1. Roughly five DR-DQ haplotypes were treated as single units for association and clustering because of strong linkage in the cohort. On average, roughly 240,000 unique TCR beta nucleotide sequences were sequenced per donor among more than 350 genotyped donors of the cohort, with 15% to 20% of those sequences being non-productive.

Clipping removes 7 bases from V and 8 bases from J, with 9 as the unmatched junction base count. Including cysteine and phenylalanine, the CDR3 has 15 amino acids. The retained sequence is limited to the CDR3, 45 bases, with the frame set at the first base. Reading the germline V gene (reference sequence) gives CDR1 GTSNPN and CDR2 SVGIG. Receptor libraries were prepared by the immunoSEQ multiplex PCR assay. The multiplex PCR relied on a mix of 60 forward primers for TCR Vbeta segments and 13 reverse primers for TCR Jbeta segments. The CDR3 region of rearranged TCR beta genes was amplified from genomic DNA with a multiplex PCR assay. Amplified TCR beta libraries were sequenced as 87-base-pair reads on the Illumina HiSeq System. The paper's data handling went like this. A later analysis counted tens of millions of unique TCR beta chains across the approximately 700 repertoires, and some 12 million of these chains were shared by at least two donors. To remove PCR and sequencing errors, raw reads were error-corrected and collapsed into unique sequences using a nearest-neighbor algorithm that merged closely related sequences. Alignment of CDR3 sequences to IMGT reference sequences was used to assign V, D and J gene segments. For a sequence to be retained, a match of at least six nucleotides was required to both a V gene segment and a J gene segment. Rearrangements were called productive when the CDR3 lacked stop codons and stayed in frame with V and J; all others were non-productive. Following IMGT convention, CDR3 was defined as the stretch from the second conserved V-encoded cysteine up to the conserved J-encoded phenylalanine. The earlier analysis of 500 to 650 of the donors excluded any sequence lacking an unambiguous match to a single V gene segment. In an earlier analysis of a few hundred of the donors, V segments were called functional above 56.7% productive rearrangements and were called segregating when the between-donor standard deviation exceeded 5%. To diagnose cytomegalovirus status from the catalog of TCR beta chain sequences, a statistical classification framework was built. In a later analysis, V and J genes were assigned by comparing TCR nucleotide sequences against IMGT/GENE-DB human TR gene sequences. The TCRdist pipeline was used in a later analysis to assign CDR3 sequences and most-parsimonious VDJ recombination scenarios. In a later analysis, each TCR beta chain was defined by its CDR3 amino acid sequence together with its V-gene family, and reads without a unique V-gene family were excluded. As a way to deal with suspected cross-contamination and a sequencing artifact, a later analysis dropped 500 to 700 nucleotide sequences that were highly shared and had low generation probability. A later analysis calculated a clonal expansion index for each public chain from normalized within-repertoire ranks of inferred template counts. In a later analysis, generation probabilities were computed using a VDJ recombination model fitted to out-of-frame rearrangements, and the results were checked against IGoR. In a later analysis, TCR-TCR, TCR-HLA and TCR-CMV co-occurrence was scored with hypergeometric tests, and a repertoire-size bias correction was applied to TCR pairs. A later analysis estimated false discovery rates by permuting HLA or CMV assignments 20 times. In a later analysis, co-occurring TCRs were grouped using DBSCAN, and TCRdist sequence similarity was added for clustering within HLA-allele-positive subsets. Repertoires with fewer than 30,000 or more than 120,000 public chains were left out of co-occurrence clustering, as were about five repertoires with anomalous nucleotide sharing. This immuneACCESS table, as held by TCRdb, lists in-frame sequences with V and J called but not all clones. Of the missing ones, under half trace to an unresolved V gene in checked studies; the others have no known cause. That table supplies the V and J calls and clone size; D and trimming were determined from the DNA. This sample comprises 130,000 to 150,000 clones, roughly 80% of them detected only once. The ten largest make up 5.1% of the sample.

Overall study results and their limits: Cytomegalovirus status was reported to be diagnosed by the classifier with high specificity and sensitivity in both the original and validation cohorts. While some public TCRs were present in many individuals, most TCR sequences turned up only very rarely across donors. The authors suggested that the approach could potentially be generalized to other disease states and immunological phenotypes. In a later genetic analysis, fewer N-insertions in productive TCRs were reported among donors in an Asian-associated ancestry cluster than the 666-donor mean. The sequencing pipeline was judged likely to have produced a cluster of highly shared sequence variants as a technical artifact. For the cohort, immune exposure information was limited to CMV serostatus. Because counts were too low, seventeen rarely observed V segments, including chromosome 9 orphons, were left out of the earlier analysis of approximately 500 of the donors. A further reported finding was that TCR beta sequences accurately predicted the HLA-A and HLA-B alleles for most subjects in the first cohort. At a false discovery rate of 0.05, a later analysis linked about 16,000 TCR beta sequences to specific HLA alleles. A later analysis reported that several top co-occurrence clusters appeared linked to parvovirus B19, influenza, CMV and Epstein-Barr virus. A later analysis found that most CMV-associated TCR beta chains appeared HLA-restricted, with HLA associations seemingly driven largely by CMV exposure. An earlier analysis of 450 to 750 of the donors showed that most TCR beta V segments appeared in productive rearrangements either about 87% or about 30% of the time, which broadly matched IMGT annotations. The study gave a list of 150 to 200 TCR beta chains associated with cytomegalovirus. Three of the identified cytomegalovirus-associated TCR beta chains were confirmed in vitro to be specific for cytomegalovirus antigens. A later genetic analysis associated a missense DCLRE1C variant with V-gene and J-gene trimming of TCR beta chains, and an independent cohort replicated the association. Because HLA typing was unavailable for some donors at each locus, only the typed subset was used in association tests. Linkage disequilibrium might explain the correlated functional status among segregating V segments, but an unknown experimental factor could not be excluded. In this cohort, only TCR beta chains were sequenced, and detectable features were limited by the absence of alpha or paired-chain data. A later analysis found that HLA-associated TCR beta chains were more clonally expanded and had lower generation probabilities than equally common non-associated chains. According to a later analysis, TCR association rates differed among HLA loci, with DRB1 alleles showing the most associated TCRs and HLA-C alleles showing the fewest. When HLA alleles, especially DR and DQ, strongly co-occurred, TCR associations were difficult to assign to individual alleles. Because the 87-base-pair reads could not distinguish some IMGT-functional V segments, including TRBV6-2 and TRBV6-3, those segments were excluded. The presence/absence analyses assumed that sequencing depth was roughly uniform across donors, and that assumption may not be true.

The sequencing input was PBMCs. The chain couples TRBV30 to TRBJ2-1; 15 of the junction bases match TRBD2. This TCR was recovered from a male donor in good health and CMV-seronegative. The CDR3 protein sequence reads: CAYRTSGGARDEQFF. The DNA sequence is given as TGTGCCTATCGGACTAGCGGGGGGGCCCGGGATGAGCAGTTCTTC.